What follows are 28 T cell receptor beta chains derived from one specimen sequenced in a study of OX40 agonist ivuxolimab in advanced cancers. The method was the immunoSEQ multiplex PCR assay. The source is immuneACCESS, and TCRdb retained only in-frame sequences with V and J called. Part of the clones is not carried over; for the studies checked, unresolved V genes explain less than half of this, and the remainder is unexplained. The sample includes nearly 50,000 clones, with 80% to 85% observed a single time. The ten top clones hold 7.3% of the sample. The material sequenced was CD4+ or CD8+ T cells sorted from blood, taken in a trial of the OX40 agonist ivuxolimab. The receptors here all came from an adult with an advanced solid tumor such as melanoma, head and neck, liver or kidney cancer.

The genes are TRBV5-8 and TRBJ1-1; 12 bases agree with TRBD1. The CDR3 runs 14 residues. Germline loops: CDR1 SGHTS, CDR2 YDEGEE. V trimming: 7 bases; J trimming: 7 bases; junction bases outside the gene matches: 8. Written as DNA, the CDR3 is TGTGCCAGCGACTGGGGACAGGGGGCTGTTGAAGCTTTCTTT. Translated, it gives CASDWGQGAVEAFF.

The rearrangement links TRBV6-6 to TRBJ2-3, with D tentatively TRBD1 (5 bases). V was cut by 4 bases and J by 10 bases, with 18 bases left in between. The CDR3 consists of 14 residues. CDR1 and CDR2 from the germline V gene are MNHNY and SVGAGI (reference sequence). The CDR3 coding sequence is TGTGCCAGCAGTTCCCGCCTGGACCTCAGGGCGCAGTATTTT. Encoded protein: CASSSRLDLRAQYF.

The CDR3 here is CASSSVGLALSQFF. The CDR3 DNA reads as TGTGCCAGCAGCTCAGTGGGACTAGCACTTAGCCAGTTCTTC. The J gene is TRBJ2-1, the V gene TRBV7-6; 9 bases are shared with TRBD2. This CDR3 contains 14 residues. Germline V gene sequence: CDR1 SGHVS, CDR2 FNYEAQ. After removal of 4 bases from V and 13 bases from J, the junction contained 11 bases not matched to a gene.

The chain links TRBV2 to TRBJ2-1; the D gene is possibly TRBD2 (6 bases). The length of the CDR3 is 15 residues. V gave up 6 bases and J gave up 6 bases, with 18 bases separating them. From germline, CDR1 is SNHLY and CDR2 FYNNEI. Here the CDR3 reads CASSLSAGTGNEQFF. CDR3 DNA: TGTGCCAGCAGCCTGTCGGCAGGGACTGGCAATGAGCAGTTCTTC.

This rearrangement joins TRBV7-8 to TRBJ2-1; D may be TRBD1 (7 bases). The CDR3 has 18 amino acids. CDR1 is SGHVS and CDR2 is FQNEAQ in the germline V gene. V gave up 5 bases and J gave up 7 bases, with 27 bases separating them. The CDR3: CASSPRLGMSLQGNEQFF. The CDR3 coding sequence is TGTGCCAGCAGCCCCAGACTAGGAATGAGTCTACAGGGGAATGAGCAGTTCTTC.

V is TRBV5-1 and J is TRBJ2-7, with TRBD1 matching 9 bases. Germline CDR1 SGHRS, CDR2 YFSETQ. The CDR3 length is 15 residues. V was clipped by 4 bases and J by 2 bases; unmatched bases: 7. CDR3 in amino acids: CASSPGQGEAYEQYF. CDR3 coding DNA: TGCGCCAGCAGCCCGGGACAGGGAGAGGCCTACGAGCAGTACTTC.

This chain joins TRBV28 and TRBJ1-2; D unresolved. V lost 1 base and J 2 bases, leaving 8 bases between the germline ends. The CDR3 runs 14 residues. The germline CDR1 and CDR2 sequences are MDHEN and SYDVKM. Written as DNA, the CDR3 is TGTGCCAGCAGTTTATTGGCAGAGAACTATGGCTACACCTTC. Its protein is CASSLLAENYGYTF.

The chain combines TRBV5-1 with TRBJ2-1, with 11 bases aligning to TRBD2. The CDR3 is 16 amino acids. Germline V gene sequence: CDR1 SGHRS, CDR2 YFSETQ. V gave up 3 bases and J gave up 5 bases; unmatched junction bases: 7. CDR3 nucleotide sequence: TGCGCCAGCAGCTCCATAGCTAGCGGGGGGCACAATGAGCAGTTCTTC. Translated, it gives CASSSIASGGHNEQFF.

V is TRBV5-6 and J is TRBJ2-7, with D perhaps assigned TRBD1 or TRBD2 (5 bases each). The CDR3 is made up of 18 amino acids. The V gene lost 0 bases and the J gene lost 0 bases, with 19 bases spanning the gap. Germline V CDR1 and CDR2: SGHDT, YYEEEE. The CDR3 bases are TGTGCCAGCAGCTTGGCGGCCCCCCGGGGACCTGACTCCTACGAGCAGTACTTC. It encodes CASSLAAPRGPDSYEQYF.

The rearrangement joins TRBV5-4 to TRBJ2-5; TRBD1 matches at 7 bases. Losses at the gene ends were 5 bases for V and 5 bases for J; bases not matched to a gene: 15. This CDR3 contains 16 residues. Germline V gene sequence: CDR1 SGHNT, CDR2 YYREEE (reference sequence). The CDR3 is CASSPNTGVSLETQYF. The CDR3 DNA is TGTGCCAGCAGTCCCAATACAGGGGTTTCACTGGAGACCCAGTACTTC.

This chain uses TRBV7-9 with TRBJ2-1; TRBD2 aligns across 9 bases. The CDR3 is made up of 15 amino acids. Germline trimming cut 6 bases from V and 6 bases from J; bases unmatched to any gene: 9. The germline V gene encodes CDR1 SEHNR and CDR2 FQNEAQ (reference sequence). In nucleotides, the CDR3 is TGTGCCAGCAGTTCCGGGACTAGCCGATCCAATGAGCAGTTCTTC. It codes for CASSSGTSRSNEQFF. The complete variable domain, with remaining parts taken from reference TRBV7-9 and TRBJ2-1, reads DTGVSQNPRHKITKRGQNVTFRCDPISEHNRLYWYRQTLGQGPEFLTYFQNEAQLEKSRLLSDRFSAERPKGSFSTLEIQRTEQGDSAMYLCASSSGTSRSNEQFFGPGTRLTVL.

The chain employs TRBV5-1 and TRBJ1-1; D perhaps matches TRBD1 (5 bases). Trimming removed 6 bases from V and 0 bases from J, with 18 bases in between. This CDR3 region has 16 residues. CDR1 is SGHRS and CDR2 is YFSETQ in the germline V gene. DNA of the CDR3: TGCGCCAGCAAGGAGGGGCAGGCTCACATGAACACTGAAGCTTTCTTT. Encoded protein: CASKEGQAHMNTEAFF.

This clone appeared a few times. The rearrangement joins TRBV11-2 to TRBJ1-1; 8 nucleotides match TRBD1. CDR1 and CDR2 (germline): SGHAT, FQNNGV. The CDR3 loop spans 11 amino acids. V dropped 5 bases and J dropped 10; count of bases not matched to a gene: 3. CDR3: CASSLQGGAFF. The CDR3 bases are TGTGCCAGCAGCCTACAGGGGGGAGCTTTCTTT.

This chain joins TRBV6-5 and TRBJ1-1, with D unresolved. The CDR3 runs 13 residues. Germline V gene lookup returns CDR1 MNHEY and CDR2 SVGAGI. V lost 0 bases and J lost 5, with 7 bases in between. The CDR3 nucleotides read TGTGCCAGCAGTTACTCGCCGCAGACTGAAGCTTTCTTT. Amino acids: CASSYSPQTEAFF.

This clone was counted only a few times. The V gene is TRBV9, the J gene TRBJ2-3, with 13 bases aligning to TRBD2. Germline-derived CDR1 and CDR2 are SGDLS and YYNGEE. V dropped 1 base and J dropped 6; count of bases not matched to a gene: 2. The CDR3 runs to 15 residues. The CDR3 region has the DNA TGTGCCAGCAGCGTATTGACTAGCGGGAGGGATACGCAGTATTTT. This codes for CASSVLTSGRDTQYF.

V and J are TRBV6-5 and TRBJ2-3; D ambiguous. V lost 4 bases to trimming and J lost 0 bases, with 8 bases between them. CDR3 length equals 14 residues. The germline gives CDR1 MNHEY, CDR2 SVGAGI. This CDR3 reads CASSSLHSTDTQYF. The CDR3 DNA reads TGTGCCAGCAGTTCACTTCACAGCACAGATACGCAGTATTTT.

The chain joins TRBV21-1 to TRBJ2-7; no DNA check was done on the table's D call, TRBD1. TRBV21-1 is a pseudogene. This CDR3 has 16 residues. CDR3 loop: CASTRPRRDSSYEQYF. CDR3 nucleotides: TGTGCCAGCACTCGACCTCGTCGGGACAGCTCCTACGAGCAGTACTTC.

The chain recombines TRBV7-2 with TRBJ1-2, with 7 bases that match TRBD1. The CDR3 spans 14 residues. Germline-derived CDR1 and CDR2 are SGHTA and FQGNSA. The ends lost 5 bases at V and 6 bases at J; junction bases unmatched: 9. CDR3 sequence reads: CASSASTGLHGYTF. The CDR3 bases are TGTGCCAGCAGCGCATCGACAGGGTTACATGGCTACACCTTC.

The J gene is TRBJ1-4, the V gene TRBV5-1; TRBD1 aligns across 9 bases. Losses at the gene ends were 3 bases for V and 7 bases for J; bases not matched to a gene: 7. The CDR3 spans 15 residues. The germline CDR1 and CDR2 sequences are SGHRS and YFSETQ. The CDR3 is CASSSGDRVVEKLFF. The CDR3 DNA sequence: TGCGCCAGCAGCTCGGGGGACAGGGTGGTTGAAAAACTGTTTTTT.

The V call is TRBV5-4, the J call TRBJ1-4; D is unresolved. Germline V CDR1 and CDR2: SGHNT, YYREEE (reference sequence). With 4 bases removed from V and 4 bases from J, the gap between germline ends came to 11 bases. The CDR3 runs to 14 residues. The DNA of the CDR3 is TGTGCCAGCAGCCCCGAGATTGGTAATGAAAAACTGTTTTTT. Amino acid sequence: CASSPEIGNEKLFF.

The rearrangement joins TRBV13 to TRBJ2-2; no reliable D call. CDR3 length equals 12 residues. CDR1 and CDR2 (germline): PRHDT, FYEKMQ (reference sequence). Trimming removed 2 bases from V and 7 bases from J, with 5 bases in between. CDR3: CASSLSGGELFF. The CDR3 nucleotides are TGTGCCAGCAGCTTAAGTGGCGGGGAGCTGTTTTTT.

The chain joins TRBV5-4 to TRBJ2-7; perhaps TRBD2 as D (6 bases). V was shortened by 2 bases and J by 5 bases, with 11 bases between the two germline ends. Per the germline V gene, CDR1 is SGHNT and CDR2 is YYREEE (reference sequence). This CDR3 is 13 amino acids long. CDR3 DNA sequence: TGTGCCAGCAGCTTCGCGGGATCGAACGAGCAGTACTTC. Protein: CASSFAGSNEQYF.

V is TRBV6-1 and J is TRBJ2-1; 11 positions agree with TRBD2. This CDR3 spans 15 amino acids. Germline lookup yields CDR1 MNHNS and CDR2 SASEGT. J was trimmed by 5 bases and V by 3 bases; bases with no gene match: 3. The CDR3 DNA follows: TGTGCCAGCAGTGAGGGGACTAGCGGAAACAATGAGCAGTTCTTC. It codes for CASSEGTSGNNEQFF.

J is TRBJ2-1 and V is TRBV5-1, with 10 bases matching TRBD2. Germline-derived CDR1 and CDR2 are SGHRS and YFSETQ. The CDR3 loop spans 15 amino acids. Losses at the gene ends were 2 bases for V and 8 bases for J; bases not matched to a gene: 7. For the CDR3, the DNA is TGCGCCAGCAGCTTAAGCCTAGCGGGAGATCATGAGCAGTTCTTC. Translating gives CASSLSLAGDHEQFF.

V is TRBV2 and J is TRBJ2-5; a possible D gene is TRBD2 (5 bases). CDR1 is SNHLY and CDR2 is FYNNEI in the germline V gene. The germline V and J ends were trimmed by 6 bases and 7 bases, with 15 bases remaining between them. The CDR3 has 13 amino acids. This CDR3 reads CASSESGSGTQYF. CDR3 coding DNA: TGTGCCAGCAGCGAAAGCGGCTCGGGGACCCAGTACTTC. Full variable domain (outside the CDR3, taken from reference TRBV2 and TRBJ2-5): EPEVTQTPSHQVTQMGQEVILRCVPISNHLYFYWYRQILGQKVEFLVSFYNNEISEKSEIFDDQFSVERPDGSNFTLKIRSTKLEDSAMYFCASSESGSGTQYFGPGTRLLVL.

This clone is judged medium-sized. The chain has TRBV5-4 and TRBJ1-1, with 11 bases fitting TRBD1. With V trimmed by 1 base and J by 1 base, 3 bases remained unmatched. Germline V gives CDR1 SGHNT, CDR2 YYREEE (reference sequence). This CDR3 spans 16 amino acids. The CDR3 is CASSLSGQGANTEAFF. The CDR3 DNA reads TGTGCCAGCAGCTTGTCCGGACAGGGGGCGAACACTGAAGCTTTCTTT.

V and J are TRBV19 and TRBJ2-1; 7 bases are a match to TRBD2. The V and J ends lost 5 bases and 8 bases, in that order; junction bases with no gene match: 6. Germline values: CDR1 LNHDA, CDR2 SQIVND (reference sequence). This CDR3 comprises 13 residues. Here the CDR3 DNA reads TGTGCCAGTAGTTACCGAAGCGGGGATGAGCAGTTCTTC. Translating gives CASSYRSGDEQFF.

The J gene is TRBJ2-2, the V gene TRBV5-1; weak D call: TRBD1 (5 bases). V was pared by 3 bases and J by 5 bases, with 14 bases between. CDR1 SGHRS and CDR2 YFSETQ come from the germline V gene. The CDR3 is made up of 15 amino acids. In DNA form, the CDR3 reads TGCGCCAGCAGCTCCACCGGACATGGAACCGGGGAGCTGTTTTTT. It yields the protein CASSSTGHGTGELFF.